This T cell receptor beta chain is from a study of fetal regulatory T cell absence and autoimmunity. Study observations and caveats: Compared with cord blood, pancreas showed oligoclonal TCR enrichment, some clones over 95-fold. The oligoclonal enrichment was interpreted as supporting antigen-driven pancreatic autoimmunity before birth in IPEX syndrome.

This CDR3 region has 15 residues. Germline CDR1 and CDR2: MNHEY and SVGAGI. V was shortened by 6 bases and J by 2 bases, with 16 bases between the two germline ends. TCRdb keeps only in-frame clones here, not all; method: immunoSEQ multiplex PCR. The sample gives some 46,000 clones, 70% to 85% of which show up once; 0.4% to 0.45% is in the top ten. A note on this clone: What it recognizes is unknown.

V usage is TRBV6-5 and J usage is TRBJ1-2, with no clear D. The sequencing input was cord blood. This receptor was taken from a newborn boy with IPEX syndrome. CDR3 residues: CASRQDLGRNYGYTF. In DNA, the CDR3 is TGTGCCAGCAGGCAAGATCTCGGGAGAAACTATGGCTACACCTTC.